These T cell receptor beta chains were read from a single sample in a study of blood T cell repertoires in COVID-19. Sequenced by immunoSEQ multiplex PCR; TCRdb stores in-frame clones only, minus some. The data hold around 190,000 clones, with 75% to 90% observed a single time. Sequenced material: peripheral blood. These TCRs come from a woman aged 70-85 years with COVID-19, enrolled during active disease. Both conserved end residues are part of each CDR3. The D gene is left open where the match is weak. The size field is filled for only some rows; it gives once, few, many or a size class.

many | TRBD2 | TRBJ2-7 | TRBV5-4 | CASSLDSRRTSSGEQYF | TGTGCCAGCAGCTTGGATTCCCGCCGGACTAGCTCCGGCGAGCAGTACTTC
NA | NA | TRBJ2-5 | TRBV7-3 | CASSLNQGETQYF | TGTGCCAGCAGCTTAAATCAGGGGGAGACCCAGTACTTC
NA | NA | TRBJ1-5 | TRBV4-1 | CASSQRDSRLNQPQHF | TGCGCCAGCAGCCAGAGAGACAGTCGGCTAAATCAGCCCCAGCATTTT
few | NA | TRBJ1-5 | TRBV5-1 | CASSLDTGLAQHF | TGCGCCAGCAGCTTGGATACCGGCCTAGCCCAGCATTTT
NA | NA | TRBJ2-7 | TRBV3-1/TRBV3-2 | CASSQASTYEQYF | TGTGCCAGCAGCCAAGCCAGTACCTACGAGCAGTACTTC
NA | TRBD1 | TRBJ1-2 | TRBV28 | CASSFLRGQVNYGYTF | TGTGCCAGCAGTTTCTTAAGAGGACAGGTCAACTATGGCTACACCTTC
NA | TRBD1 | TRBJ2-2 | TRBV2 | CASSQTGGGELFF | TGTGCCAGCAGTCAGACAGGGGGAGGGGAGCTGTTTTTT
NA | NA | TRBJ1-1 | TRBV30 | CAWRTESEAFF | TGTGCCTGGAGGACAGAGTCTGAAGCTTTCTTT
NA | TRBD1 | TRBJ2-7 | TRBV19 | CASSMGDRSYEQYF | TGTGCCAGTAGTATGGGGGACAGGAGTTACGAGCAGTACTTC
NA | NA | TRBJ2-2 | TRBV20-1 | CSASPGSVRATGELFF | TGCAGTGCTAGTCCGGGAAGTGTCAGAGCTACCGGGGAGCTGTTTTTT
NA | TRBD2 | TRBJ2-7 | TRBV7-2 | CASSLGGGRAYYEQYF | TGTGCCAGCAGCTTAGGTGGCGGGAGGGCCTACTACGAGCAGTACTTC
NA | NA | TRBJ2-7 | TRBV19 | CASSVSGSGAYPGQYF | TGTGCCAGTAGTGTTTCGGGCTCGGGTGCCTACCCGGGACAGTACTTC
NA | NA | TRBJ2-6 | TRBV28 | CASSRGGAGANVLTF | TGTGCCAGCAGTCGAGGAGGGGCTGGGGCCAACGTCCTGACTTTC
NA | NA | TRBJ2-1 | TRBV6-6 | CASSLGSGPSSYNEQFF | TGTGCCAGCAGTCTTGGCAGCGGACCGAGCTCCTACAATGAGCAGTTCTTC
NA | TRBD2 | TRBJ2-7 | TRBV7-8 | CASSLAPGTSGRAVPYEQYF | TGTGCCAGCAGCTTAGCACCCGGGACTAGCGGGAGGGCCGTCCCCTACGAGCAGTACTTC
NA | TRBD1 | TRBJ1-5 | TRBV24-1 | CATSDSGTGISDQPQHF | TGTGCCACCAGTGATTCAGGGACAGGGATTTCAGATCAGCCCCAGCATTTT
NA | TRBD2 | TRBJ2-5 | TRBV24-1 | CATSDLAPRGGRALETQYF | TGTGCCACCAGTGATTTAGCCCCAAGGGGCGGGAGGGCCCTGGAGACCCAGTACTTC
once | TRBD2 | TRBJ2-2 | TRBV27 | CASRLALNTGELFF | TGTGCCAGCCGACTAGCCCTGAACACCGGGGAGCTGTTTTTT
few | TRBD2 | TRBJ2-2 | TRBV3-1/TRBV3-2 | CASNSGLAGTGELFF | TGTGCCAGCAACTCTGGACTAGCCGGGACCGGGGAGCTGTTTTTT
NA | NA | TRBJ1-1 | TRBV3-1/TRBV3-2 | CASSQDLREVNTEAFF | TGTGCCAGCAGCCAAGATCTCCGCGAAGTGAACACTGAAGCTTTCTTT
NA | NA | TRBJ2-1 | TRBV5-4 | CASSHAQGGYDNEQFF | TGTGCCAGCAGTCATGCCCAGGGCGGCTACGACAATGAGCAGTTCTTC
few | NA | TRBJ2-3 | TRBV27 | CASSFLVSANKPRTDTQYF | TGTGCCAGCAGTTTTCTCGTCAGCGCTAATAAACCCCGCACAGATACGCAGTATTTT
NA | TRBD1 | TRBJ1-1 | TRBV4-3 | CASSQYQGANTEAFF | TGCGCCAGCAGCCAATATCAGGGGGCGAACACTGAAGCTTTCTTT
NA | TRBD1 | TRBJ2-5 | TRBV6-2/TRBV6-3 | CASSTGQGFAETQYF | TGTGCCAGCAGTACGGGACAGGGTTTTGCAGAGACCCAGTACTTC
NA | NA | TRBJ2-7 | TRBV6-5 | CASSLSGHGEQYF | TGTGCCAGCAGTTTATCAGGGCACGGCGAGCAGTACTTC
NA | TRBD1 | TRBJ2-1 | TRBV7-6 | CASSFGQGRGYNEQFF | TGTGCCAGCAGCTTCGGACAGGGTAGGGGCTACAATGAGCAGTTCTTC
few | NA | TRBJ2-7 | TRBV4-2 | CASSQAPEPHEQYF | TGTGCCAGCAGCCAAGCCCCGGAGCCCCACGAGCAGTACTTC
NA | TRBD1 | TRBJ1-1 | TRBV18 | CASSPDRLNTEAFF | TGTGCCAGCTCACCGGACAGGTTGAACACTGAAGCTTTCTTT
few | TRBD2 | TRBJ2-3 | TRBV6-5 | CASIAGERTDTQYF | TGTGCCAGCATAGCGGGAGAAAGGACAGATACGCAGTATTTT
few | TRBD1 | TRBJ2-7 | TRBV6-5 | CASSYYGTGGSYEQYF | TGTGCCAGCAGTTACTACGGGACAGGGGGCTCCTACGAGCAGTACTTC
NA | NA | TRBJ1-3 | TRBV24-1 | CATSDGGLGNTIYF | TGTGCCACCAGTGACGGGGGTCTAGGAAACACCATATATTTT
NA | TRBD2 | TRBJ2-2 | TRBV5-4 | CASTAAGGASGELFF | TGTGCCAGCACCGCCGCGGGGGGCGCTTCCGGGGAGCTGTTTTTT
NA | TRBD2 | TRBJ2-3 | TRBV28 | CASSPVRREKVGDTQYF | TGTGCCAGCAGTCCGGTGCGGCGGGAGAAAGTAGGAGATACGCAGTATTTT
NA | TRBD1 | TRBJ1-1 | TRBV5-1 | CASSTSGQNEAFF | TGCGCCAGCAGCACGTCGGGACAGAATGAAGCTTTCTTT
few | TRBD2 | TRBJ2-3 | TRBV10-3 | CAISAAQGLAGEDTQYF | TGTGCCATCAGCGCGGCCCAGGGACTAGCGGGAGAAGATACGCAGTATTTT
NA | TRBD2 | TRBJ2-1 | TRBV20-1 | CSASGTSGRYSYNEQFF | TGCAGTGCTAGTGGGACTAGCGGGCGTTACTCCTACAATGAGCAGTTCTTC
NA | NA | TRBJ2-5 | TRBV9 | CASSVGGNSQETQYF | TGTGCCAGCAGCGTAGGCGGGAATAGCCAAGAGACCCAGTACTTC
NA | NA | TRBJ2-7 | TRBV11-2 | CASSPGRGRNEQYF | TGTGCCAGCAGCCCCGGGAGGGGGCGAAACGAGCAGTACTTC
NA | NA | TRBJ1-1 | TRBV7-2 | CASSLSRHSRNTEAFF | TGTGCCAGCAGCTTAAGTCGCCACTCGAGGAACACTGAAGCTTTCTTT
NA | TRBD2 | TRBJ2-1 | TRBV30 | CASTWASGNNEQFF | TGTGCCTCCACATGGGCTAGCGGAAACAATGAGCAGTTCTTC
NA | TRBD1 | TRBJ1-5 | TRBV30 | CAWSQGAFGQPQHF | TGTGCCTGGAGCCAGGGGGCATTCGGTCAGCCCCAGCATTTT
NA | NA | TRBJ1-2 | TRBV7-9 | CASSSQGGYTF | TGTGCCAGCAGCTCCCAGGGGGGCTACACCTTC
NA | NA | TRBJ2-1 | TRBV18 | CASSPPGAPYNEQFF | TGTGCCAGCTCACCACCGGGGGCTCCCTACAATGAGCAGTTCTTC
NA | TRBD2 | TRBJ2-7 | TRBV27 | CASSWGGRAYEQYF | TGTGCCAGCAGTTGGGGTGGGAGGGCCTACGAGCAGTACTTC
NA | TRBD1 | TRBJ1-5 | TRBV5-8 | CASSSGTVPNQPQHF | TGTGCCAGCAGCTCGGGGACAGTACCCAATCAGCCCCAGCATTTT
NA | NA | TRBJ2-2 | TRBV28 | CASSLRGRDTGELFF | TGTGCCAGCAGTTTAAGGGGTCGGGACACCGGGGAGCTGTTTTTT
NA | NA | TRBJ1-2 | TRBV6-5 | CASSRDPGDYGYTF | TGTGCCAGCAGTCGCGATCCGGGGGACTATGGCTACACCTTC
few | TRBD2 | TRBJ2-3 | TRBV9 | CASSVVSSGEWDTQYF | TGTGCCAGCAGCGTAGTCAGCAGCGGGGAGTGGGATACGCAGTATTTT
NA | NA | TRBJ2-2 | TRBV9 | CASSVLAGELFF | TGTGCCAGCAGCGTACTCGCCGGGGAGCTGTTTTTT
NA | TRBD2 | TRBJ2-2 | TRBV19 | CASSTKSSGSGGELFF | TGTGCCAGTAGTACCAAGTCTAGCGGGAGCGGGGGAGAGCTGTTTTTT
NA | TRBD2 | TRBJ2-1 | TRBV5-1 | CASSLGTSGPYNEQFF | TGCGCCAGCAGCTTGGGGACTAGCGGGCCATACAATGAGCAGTTCTTC
NA | NA | TRBJ2-1 | TRBV7-2 | CASSSLASPYNEQFF | TGTGCCAGCAGCTCCCTAGCTAGTCCCTACAATGAGCAGTTCTTC
few | NA | TRBJ1-2 | TRBV9 | CASSAGGLVYGYTF | TGTGCCAGCAGCGCCGGAGGGCTTGTCTATGGCTACACCTTC
NA | NA | TRBJ2-1 | TRBV3-1/TRBV3-2 | CASSQDFPGLNEQFF | TGTGCCAGCAGCCAAGACTTTCCGGGATTGAATGAGCAGTTCTTC
NA | TRBD2 | TRBJ2-7 | TRBV30 | CAWRASGRYEQYF | TGTGCCTGGAGAGCTAGCGGGAGATACGAGCAGTACTTC
NA | TRBD1 | TRBJ2-3 | TRBV7-2 | CASTLNRGDLDTQYF | TGTGCCAGCACCCTCAACAGGGGGGATTTGGATACGCAGTATTTT
few | NA | TRBJ1-2 | TRBV5-1 | CASSQGQMNYGYTF | TGCGCCAGCAGCCAGGGCCAGATGAACTATGGCTACACCTTC